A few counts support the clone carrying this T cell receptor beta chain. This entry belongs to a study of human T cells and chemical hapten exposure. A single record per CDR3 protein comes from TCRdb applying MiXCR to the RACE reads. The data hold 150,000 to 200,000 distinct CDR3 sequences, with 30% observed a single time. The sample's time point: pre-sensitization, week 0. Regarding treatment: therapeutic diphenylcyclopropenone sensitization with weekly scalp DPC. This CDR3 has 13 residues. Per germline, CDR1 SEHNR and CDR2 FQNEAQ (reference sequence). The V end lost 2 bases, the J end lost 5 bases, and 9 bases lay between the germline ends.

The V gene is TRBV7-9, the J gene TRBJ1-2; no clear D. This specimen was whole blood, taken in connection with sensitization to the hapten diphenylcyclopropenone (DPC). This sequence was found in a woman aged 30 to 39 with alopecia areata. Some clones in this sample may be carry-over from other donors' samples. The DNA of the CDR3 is TGTGCCAGCAGCTTATCCAACCTATATGGCTACACCTTC. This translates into CASSLSNLYGYTF.